The next 9 T cell receptor beta chains were all read from a single sample in a study of tumor-infiltrating lymphocytes in localized non-small cell lung cancer. The table came from immunoSEQ multiplex PCR; TCRdb's copy has only in-frame clones and leaves some out. The sample has approximately 14,000 clones; roughly 81% are singletons. The sequencing sample was made of lung tumor tissue. Source of these receptors: a human donor with non-small cell lung cancer.

The V and J genes are TRBV7-2 and TRBJ2-5; TRBD2 aligns across 7 bases. The J call may be in error: the DNA end matches TRBJ2-7 better. This CDR3 spans 15 amino acids. The germline CDR1 and CDR2 sequences are SGHTA and FQGNSA. CDR3 coding DNA: TGTGCCAGCAGCTTAGCGGTGGTCGGGAGGAACGAGCAGTACTTC. The encoded protein is CASSLAVVGRNEQYF.

The V and J genes are TRBV5-1 and TRBJ2-3, with 10 positions matching TRBD2. CDR1 is SGHRS and CDR2 is YFSETQ in the germline V gene. Losses at the gene ends were 4 bases for V and 4 bases for J; bases not matched to a gene: 6. CDR3 size: 15 residues. The CDR3 region is CASSILAGVADTQYF. The CDR3 nucleotides are TGCGCCAGCAGCATCCTAGCGGGGGTTGCAGATACGCAGTATTTT.

CDR3 loop: CASSHRDRGPPFF. The CDR3 DNA is TGTGCCAGCAGCCACCGGGACAGGGGCCCTCCGTTCTTC. The rearrangement links TRBV7-2 to TRBJ2-1; 10 nucleotides match TRBD1. The V segment lost 5 bases and the J segment 15 bases; nucleotides outside the gene matches: 10. CDR3 length: 13 amino acids. CDR1 and CDR2 from the germline V gene are SGHTA and FQGNSA.

V is TRBV6-1 and J is TRBJ1-1; weak D call: TRBD1 (5 bases). Germline CDR1 and CDR2: MNHNS and SASEGT. The V end lost 2 bases, the J end lost 3 bases, and 10 bases lay between the germline ends. The CDR3 runs 14 residues. CDR3 in DNA: TGTGCCAGCAGTGAACAGACAGAGGACACTGAAGCTTTCTTT. Encoded protein: CASSEQTEDTEAFF.

The V gene is TRBV19, the J gene TRBJ1-1; tentatively, D is TRBD1 (5 bases). In germline, CDR1 is LNHDA, CDR2 SQIVND (reference sequence). This CDR3 is built from 16 residues. The V gene lost 5 bases and the J gene lost 1 base, with 17 bases spanning the gap. The CDR3 is CASSPYTPGRNTEAFF. For the CDR3, the DNA is TGTGCCAGTAGTCCCTATACGCCGGGGCGGAACACTGAAGCTTTCTTT.

This chain joins TRBV27 and TRBJ1-1, with D possibly matching TRBD1 (5 bases). Trimming took 7 bases from V and 4 from J, leaving 16 bases between them. Germline V gene lookup returns CDR1 MNHEY and CDR2 SMNVEV (reference sequence). The CDR3 spans 14 residues. This chain's CDR3 is CASMLQALGTEAFF. CDR3 in DNA: TGTGCCAGCATGTTACAGGCGCTGGGCACTGAAGCTTTCTTT.

V usage is TRBV6-4 and J usage is TRBJ2-5; 11 bases are a match to TRBD1. Looked up from germline, CDR1 is MRHNA and CDR2 is SNTAGT. This CDR3 is 14 amino acids long. J was trimmed by 4 bases and V by 3 bases; bases with no gene match: 1. In DNA form, the CDR3 reads TGTGCCAGCAGTGAAGGGACAGGGGGAGAGACCCAGTACTTC. This codes for CASSEGTGGETQYF.

The V and J genes are TRBV20-1 and TRBJ1-2; no firm D call. CDR1 and CDR2 from the germline V gene are DFQATT and SNEGSKA (reference sequence). Trimming left V 3 bases short and J 1 base short, with 3 bases between. This CDR3 is built from 11 residues. CDR3 region: CSASDNYGYTF. DNA of the CDR3: TGCAGTGCTAGCGATAACTATGGCTACACCTTC.

The V call is TRBV4-1, the J call TRBJ2-3; the match to TRBD2 covers 7 bases. The junction had 15 bases not matched to a gene; V was cut back by 1 base and J by 8 bases. The CDR3 runs to 17 residues. Germline V gene data show CDR1 as MGHRA and CDR2 as YSYEKL. The CDR3 nucleotides read TGCGCCAGCAGCCAAGGCTCCGAGGCGGGAGAAGGTGTTACGCAGTATTTT. Translated, it gives CASSQGSEAGEGVTQYF.